The 24 T cell receptor beta chains below were found in one sample sequenced in a study of blood T cell dynamics during melanoma immunotherapy. The time point here: pre-treatment baseline. The data were produced by immunoSEQ multiplex PCR, yet TCRdb's version contains in-frame clones alone and is incomplete. The data hold about 6,700 clones, with approximately 80% observed a single time. Sequencing was performed on blood, taken from a patient treated with checkpoint blockade. All receptors derive from a human donor with melanoma. Some clones in this sample may be carry-over from other donors' samples.

The genes are TRBV19 and TRBJ1-2, with D hard to call. The CDR3 has 16 residues. The germline gives CDR1 LNHDA, CDR2 SQIVND (reference sequence). Trimming took 3 bases from V and 4 from J, leaving 18 bases between them. The CDR3 reads CASSILDVGIGYGYTF. Here the CDR3 DNA reads TGTGCCAGTAGTATCTTAGATGTGGGAATCGGCTATGGCTACACCTTC.

The chain recombines TRBV29-1 with TRBJ2-3; D is possibly TRBD1 (6 bases). Germline V gene lookup returns CDR1 SQVTM and CDR2 ANQGSEA. V gave up 4 bases and J gave up 6 bases, with 17 bases separating them. This CDR3 comprises 14 residues. CDR3 sequence reads: CSVGSLQGVDTQYF. DNA of the CDR3: TGCAGCGTTGGTTCATTACAGGGTGTCGATACGCAGTATTTT.

The chain employs TRBV6-5 and TRBJ1-6; D is unresolved. The germline V and J ends were trimmed by 10 bases and 5 bases, with 12 bases remaining between them. This CDR3 is built from 13 residues. Germline V CDR1 and CDR2: MNHEY, SVGAGI. In DNA, the CDR3 is TGTGCCACCAGGTGGATTGATAATTCACCCCTCCACTTT. Protein sequence: CATRWIDNSPLHF.

The rearrangement links TRBV2 to TRBJ2-7; D gene unclear. V shed 4 bases and J shed 6 bases, with 16 bases lying between them. The CDR3 has 14 amino acids. Germline V CDR1 and CDR2: SNHLY, FYNNEI. The CDR3: CASSALGEEPEQYF. CDR3 DNA sequence: TGTGCCAGCAGTGCTTTAGGAGAGGAGCCCGAGCAGTACTTC.

The rearrangement joins TRBV5-1 to TRBJ2-5, with D perhaps matching TRBD1 or TRBD2 (7 bases each). Germline loops: CDR1 SGHRS, CDR2 YFSETQ. V was clipped by 0 bases and J by 2 bases, with 11 bases between them. This CDR3 is built from 15 residues. The CDR3 reads CASSLAGGGQETQYF. The CDR3 coding sequence is TGCGCCAGCAGCTTGGCAGGGGGGGGTCAAGAGACCCAGTACTTC.

In its sample, this clone was seen once. This sequence joins TRBV10-1 and TRBJ1-4; TRBD1 is a possible D gene (5 bases). CDR3 length: 14 amino acids. From germline, CDR1 is WNHNN and CDR2 SYGVQD (reference sequence). Trimming took off 2 bases at V and 7 bases at J, with 11 bases between the two ends. The DNA for the CDR3 is TGCGCCAGCAGTGAGGGGGGGGTCGCTGAAAAACTGTTTTTT. Translation: CASSEGGVAEKLFF.

About this clone itself: The sample contains more than one DNA sequence encoding this CDR3. V and J are TRBV18 and TRBJ2-5; 8 bases fit TRBD2. J gave up 5 bases and V 4 bases, and 6 bases lay outside the gene matches. CDR3 length equals 14 residues. Germline V gene lookup returns CDR1 KGHSH and CDR2 LQKENI. CDR3 DNA: TGTGCCAGCTCACAGGGACTAGGGAAGGAGACCCAGTACTTC. Translated, it gives CASSQGLGKETQYF.

V and J are TRBV5-8 and TRBJ1-5; perhaps TRBD1 as D (5 bases). The CDR3 length is 15 residues. The germline CDR1 and CDR2 sequences are SGHTS and YDEGEE. The V and J ends lost 4 bases and 2 bases respectively, with 13 bases between them. The DNA for the CDR3 is TGTGCCAGCAGCCTTAGGGGTATTCGCAATCAGCCCCAGCATTTT. Translated, it gives CASSLRGIRNQPQHF.

V is TRBV5-1 and J is TRBJ2-5, with TRBD1 matching 9 bases. The CDR3 totals 14 residues. Per the germline V gene, CDR1 is SGHRS and CDR2 is YFSETQ. The J segment lost 4 bases and the V segment lost 2 bases, leaving 3 bases of the junction unmatched. CDR3 protein: CASSLQGARETQYF. The CDR3 DNA follows: TGCGCCAGCAGCTTACAGGGGGCACGAGAGACCCAGTACTTC.

The chain is built from TRBV18 and TRBJ2-7, with D tentatively TRBD2 (6 bases). The V end lost 4 bases, the J end lost 6 bases, and 13 bases lay between the germline ends. The CDR3 has 13 residues. The germline CDR1 and CDR2 sequences are KGHSH and LQKENI. The chain's CDR3 is CASSQGLRSEQYF. CDR3 DNA: TGTGCCAGCTCACAGGGACTTAGGAGCGAGCAGTACTTC. The variable domain in full, with the rest retrieved from reference TRBV18 and TRBJ2-7, is NAGVMQNPRHLVRRRGQEARLRCSPMKGHSHVYWYRQLPEEGLKFMVYLQKENIIDESGMPKERFSAEFPKEGPSILRIQQVVRGDSAAYFCASSQGLRSEQYFGPGTRLTVT.

In DNA form, the CDR3 reads TGTGCCAGCAGCCCGCAGGGATCAATTGGCTACACCTTC. This translates into CASSPQGSIGYTF. V is TRBV27 and J is TRBJ1-2; possible D gene TRBD1, 5 bases. This CDR3 region has 13 residues. Trimming pared 6 bases from V and 7 bases from J, leaving 15 bases between. Germline values: CDR1 MNHEY, CDR2 SMNVEV (reference sequence).

The chain's CDR3 is CASSLGDEYEQYF. CDR3 bases: TGTGCCAGCAGCTTAGGGGACGAGTACGAGCAGTACTTC. The chain couples TRBV11-3 to TRBJ2-7, with D possibly being TRBD1 or TRBD2 (5 bases each). This CDR3 has 13 amino acids. From germline, CDR1 is SGHNT and CDR2 YENEEA. V was clipped by 1 base and J by 4 bases, with 8 bases between them.

The chain has TRBV7-9 and TRBJ1-4; D possibly corresponds to TRBD1 (5 bases). Germline CDR1 SEHNR, CDR2 FQNEAQ (reference sequence). This CDR3 is built from 14 residues. V was cut by 1 base and J by 7 bases, with 10 bases left in between. This CDR3 reads CASSLEGSLEKLFF. CDR3 DNA: TGTGCCAGCAGCTTAGAGGGGTCCCTTGAAAAACTGTTTTTT.

The chain has TRBV7-2 and TRBJ1-1; TRBD1 is a possible D gene (6 bases). The V and J ends lost 1 base and 9 bases respectively, with 15 bases between them. The germline V gene has CDR1 SGHTA and CDR2 FQGNSA. This CDR3 region has 14 residues. CDR3 residues: CASSLEVGGQQAFF. Written as DNA, the CDR3 is TGTGCCAGCAGCTTAGAAGTTGGAGGACAGCAAGCTTTCTTT.

The gene calls are TRBV6-1 and TRBJ1-6; TRBD1 matches 7 bases. The CDR3 length is 16 residues. Germline assignment: CDR1 MNHNS and CDR2 SASEGT. The J segment lost 7 bases and the V segment lost 4 bases, leaving 10 bases of the junction unmatched. The CDR3 nucleotides read TGTGCCAGCAGTGGACCCGGGACAGATGAGAATTCACCCCTCCACTTT. It encodes CASSGPGTDENSPLHF.

The chain couples TRBV6-1 to TRBJ2-5; D might be TRBD2 (5 bases). Germline lookup yields CDR1 MNHNS and CDR2 SASEGT. CDR3 size: 14 residues. Trimming removed 2 bases at V and 5 bases at J, with 12 bases between. CDR3 region: CASSEYPGSETQYF. The CDR3 DNA follows: TGTGCCAGCAGTGAATATCCGGGGTCGGAGACCCAGTACTTC.

V is TRBV30 and J is TRBJ1-5; possible D gene TRBD1, 6 bases. Looked up from germline, CDR1 is GTSNPN and CDR2 is SVGIG (reference sequence). This CDR3 spans 13 amino acids. The V end was cut by 0 bases, the J end by 7 bases, with 10 bases between. The CDR3, as DNA: TGTGCCTGGAGTGTTAACAGGGACCAGCCCCAGCATTTT. Its translation: CAWSVNRDQPQHF.

V usage is TRBV9 and J usage is TRBJ1-6, with TRBD1 identical over 7 bases. Germline loops: CDR1 SGDLS, CDR2 YYNGEE. The V gene end was trimmed by 3 bases and the J gene end by 9 bases; junction bases not matched to a gene: 12. This CDR3 spans 16 amino acids. The CDR3 reads CASSAETGRLSSPLHF. CDR3 DNA sequence: TGTGCCAGCAGCGCGGAGACAGGGCGATTAAGTTCACCCCTCCACTTT.

V and J are TRBV7-2 and TRBJ2-2; 7 bases line up with TRBD2. The junction had 4 bases not matched to a gene; V was cut back by 2 bases and J by 1 base. The CDR3 spans 16 residues. Germline CDR1 is SGHTA and CDR2 is FQGNSA. CDR3 coding DNA: TGTGCCAGCAGCTTAACCGGGGGGATGAACACCGGGGAGCTGTTTTTT. Its translation: CASSLTGGMNTGELFF.

The rearrangement links TRBV7-3 to TRBJ2-1; 11 nucleotides agree with TRBD2. With V trimmed by 2 bases and J by 6 bases, 3 bases remained unmatched. The CDR3 runs to 15 residues. Looked up from germline, CDR1 is SGHTA and CDR2 is FQGTGA. CDR3 region: CASSLASGRSNEQFF. The CDR3, as DNA: TGTGCCAGCAGCTTAGCTAGCGGGAGGAGCAATGAGCAGTTCTTC.

This sequence joins TRBV5-6 and TRBJ2-1; 13 nucleotides align to TRBD2. Looked up from germline, CDR1 is SGHDT and CDR2 is YYEEEE. The V and J ends lost 4 bases and 0 bases, in that order; junction bases with no gene match: 10. The CDR3 sequence is 19 residues long. The CDR3 DNA reads TGTGCCAGCAGCCCCCGACTAGCGGGAGGCCTTAGCTCCTACAATGAGCAGTTCTTC. Its translation: CASSPRLAGGLSSYNEQFF.

The chain has TRBV10-3 and TRBJ1-1; TRBD1 is a possible D gene (6 bases). Germline CDR1 ENHRY, CDR2 SYGVKD. The V end was cut by 5 bases, the J end by 2 bases, with 9 bases between. The CDR3 length is 13 residues. This CDR3 reads CAISTGINTEAFF. CDR3 bases: TGTGCCATCAGTACAGGGATTAACACTGAAGCTTTCTTT.

V usage is TRBV5-4 and J usage is TRBJ2-1, with D perhaps matching TRBD2 (6 bases). Trimming cost V 2 bases and J 5 bases, with 14 bases left between them. CDR1 and CDR2 from the germline V gene are SGHNT and YYREEE (reference sequence). The CDR3 has 15 residues. CDR3 loop: CASSLGGGNDNEQFF. CDR3 sequence (DNA): TGTGCCAGCAGCTTAGGCGGCGGGAACGACAATGAGCAGTTCTTC.

This sequence joins TRBV15 and TRBJ1-2; D might be TRBD1 (6 bases). Trimming took off 5 bases at V and 7 bases at J, with 11 bases between the two ends. The CDR3 has 12 residues. Germline CDR1 reads LNHNV; CDR2 reads YYDKDF (reference sequence). CDR3 sequence (DNA): TGTGCCACCAGCTCTGAAGGGGGTGGCTACACCTTC. It is translated as CATSSEGGGYTF.